This T cell receptor beta chain derives from a study of regulatory T cells in long-lasting Graves disease. The CDR3 loop spans 12 amino acids. Germline V gene lookup returns CDR1 LGHDT and CDR2 YNNKEL (reference sequence). V lost 5 bases to trimming and J lost 12 bases; unmatched junction nucleotides: 6. Library construction for TCR beta used iRepertoire HTBI primers and Arm-PCR of CDR3 regions. TCRdb called the multiplex PCR reads again in MiXCR, with one record for every CDR3 protein. The sample holds hundreds of thousands of distinct CDR3 sequences, 16% seen once. This clonotype was found many times. The time point was: newly diagnosed GD, antithyroid drugs for less than 3 months. Construction of the TCR library relied on RNA isolated from PBMCs. The data also belong to a second study, concerning T cells in Graves' hyperthyroidism and ophthalmopathy. That work contributes: The model foresaw ophthalmopathy a median about 6.1 months prior to onset.

This specimen was peripheral blood mononuclear cells (PBMCs), taken at new diagnosis, from a patient treated with antithyroid drugs. This TCR was recovered from a woman aged 35-60 years with Graves disease. The rearrangement joins TRBV3-1 to TRBJ2-4; 8 bases map to TRBD1. CDR3 DNA: TGTGCCAGCAGCTGGGACAGGTCAGCTCAGTACTTC. This gives the protein CASSWDRSAQYF.